This T cell receptor (beta chain) was obtained from a study of vaccination effects on CD4 cells after COVID-19. Background on the study: Antigen-specific CD4+ T cells expanded by the ViraFEST assay with viral peptide pools were then sequenced.

Produced via immunoSEQ multiplex PCR; TCRdb's table is partial and in-frame only. The table shows approximately 60,000 clones, with about 81% occurring only once. In germline, CDR1 is SGHVS, CDR2 FQNEAQ. Between the trimmed V and J ends, which lost 5 bases and 1 base, there was a span of 11 bases. The CDR3 is 14 amino acids. As to this clone: What it recognizes is unknown.

Subsequent to 10 days of culture, CD4+ T cells were isolated. Subjects were given two BNT162b2 or mRNA-1273 vaccine doses. The TCR was taken from a human donor who received a COVID-19 vaccine. The J gene is TRBJ1-1, the V gene TRBV7-8; D is uncertain. The sample in question was CD4+ T cells from PBMCs cultured without peptide, obtained after COVID-19 vaccination. The CDR3 coding sequence is TGTGCCAGCAGCCCCTCGGGAGGGAACACTGAAGCTTTCTTT. Translated, it gives CASSPSGGNTEAFF.